The sequence of this T cell receptor beta chain was determined in a study of cytomegalovirus exposure and HLA in healthy donors. The wider study: Researchers previously reported finding roughly 120 million unique TCR beta sequences from around 200 million T cells.

As concerns this clone: Its antigen remains unidentified.

The CDR3 has 15 residues. V was clipped by 1 base and J by 2 bases, with 12 bases between them. Germline V lookup: CDR1 SGHRS, CDR2 YFSETQ. Primers included in the PCR were 60 Vbeta and 13 Jbeta primers. Sequenced by immunoSEQ multiplex PCR; TCRdb stores in-frame clones only, minus some. The top ten clones hold around a sixth of a sample with fewer than 250,000 clones, more than 60% of them seen once. Study results and limitations: Further analysis, carried out later, found HLA-associated TCR beta chains more clonally expanded than equally common other chains. The listing of about 150 TCR beta chains classed them as cytomegalovirus-associated.

The donors were healthy bone marrow donors. This sequence originates from a man in his forties in good health and CMV-seronegative. V and J are TRBV5-1 and TRBJ1-1, with D possibly matching TRBD1 (6 bases). The source material was PBMCs. The CDR3 sequence is CASSLWGGDNTEAFF. The CDR3 DNA follows: TGCGCCAGCAGCTTGTGGGGGGGCGACAACACTGAAGCTTTCTTT.